This is a list of T cell receptor beta chains from one sample in a study of T cells in Graves' hyperthyroidism and ophthalmopathy. TCRdb analysed the multiplex PCR reads with MiXCR anew, one entry per CDR3 protein. The sample contains around 480,000 distinct CDR3 sequences, around 14% of which appear only once. The sample taken for sequencing was blood. Receptors originate from a woman between 18 and 29 years old with Graves' hyperthyroidism. Each CDR3 is given with its conserved first and last residue. A D gene is named only where the DNA matches it firmly. The size field is filled for only some rows; it gives once, few, many or a size class.

v_call	j_call	d_call	cdr3_length	clone_size	cdr3_aa	cdr3_nt
TRBV30	TRBJ1-1	NA	15	few	CASTKGHPDRAEAFF	TGTGCCTCTACCAAGGGCCACCCTGACCGGGCGGAAGCTTTCTTT
TRBV20-1	TRBJ1-1	NA	17	NA	CSKTRAGSLGMNTEAFF	TGCAGCAAAACCAGGGCAGGGAGTCTGGGAATGAACACTGAAGCTTTCTTT
TRBV9	TRBJ2-1	TRBD2	15	few	CASSVGSGLYNEQFF	TGTGCCAGCAGCGTGGGTAGCGGGCTGTACAATGAGCAGTTCTTC
TRBV5-4	TRBJ1-6	TRBD1	17	few	CASSGIGQGRNNSPLHF	TGTGCCAGCAGCGGGATAGGACAGGGGAGGAATAATTCACCCCTCCACTTT
TRBV19	TRBJ2-1	TRBD2	15	NA	CASSIAGGGFNEQFF	TGTGCCAGTAGTATAGCGGGAGGGGGTTTCAATGAGCAGTTCTTC
TRBV19	TRBJ2-7	TRBD1	15	few	CASSYLGDSTYEQYF	TGTGCCAGTAGTTACTTAGGGGACAGCACCTACGAGCAGTACTTC
TRBV2	TRBJ2-3	TRBD2	16	many	CASRAVPGGRTDTQYF	TGTGCCAGCAGGGCGGTTCCGGGAGGTCGTACAGATACGCAGTATTTT
TRBV2	TRBJ2-1	TRBD2	15	many	CASSGGLAGRNEQFF	TGTGCCAGCAGTGGAGGACTAGCGGGGCGCAATGAGCAGTTCTTC
TRBV30	TRBJ2-1	TRBD1	15	many	CAWSVRDRGVNEQFF	TGTGCCTGGAGTGTCCGGGACAGGGGTGTAAATGAGCAGTTCTTC
TRBV11-2	TRBJ1-1	NA	11	many	CASSSDLEAFF	TGTGCCAGCAGCTCGGACCTTGAAGCTTTCTTT
TRBV6-1	TRBJ2-7	NA	13	once	CASTRSGSYEQYF	TGCGCCAGTACCCGATCTGGGTCCTACGAGCAGTACTTC
TRBV27	TRBJ1-5	NA	15	many	CASSPRQTSNQPQHF	TGTGCCAGCAGCCCGCGCCAGACTAGCAATCAGCCCCAGCATTTT
TRBV5-8	TRBJ2-3	NA	14	NA	CASSLGAVADTQYF	TGTGCCAGCAGCTTGGGTGCGGTAGCAGATACGCAGTATTTT
TRBV20-1	TRBJ2-5	NA	18	NA	CSASVILGQLGARETQYF	TGCAGTGCTAGTGTCATTTTAGGACAGCTCGGCGCGCGGGAGACCCAGTACTTC
TRBV12-3/TRBV12-4	TRBJ1-2	NA	15	NA	CASSDGTVTNYGYTF	TGTGCCAGCAGTGACGGGACGGTTACTAACTATGGCTACACCTTC
TRBV10-3	TRBJ2-2	NA	16	many	CAIRLGQRGDTGELFF	TGTGCCATCCGACTTGGACAGCGGGGTGACACCGGGGAGCTGTTTTTT
TRBV12-3/TRBV12-4	TRBJ1-1	NA	15	many	CASSSPREPGTEAFF	TGTGCCAGCAGTTCCCCCAGGGAGCCGGGGACTGAAGCTTTCTTT
TRBV19	TRBJ1-5	NA	14	few	CASRRQRSSQPQHF	TGTGCCAGTAGGCGGCAAAGATCGAGTCAGCCCCAGCATTTT
TRBV12-3/TRBV12-4	TRBJ2-2	TRBD1	16	many	CASSGGQVLNTGELFF	TGTGCCAGCAGTGGCGGACAGGTTTTGAACACCGGGGAGCTGTTTTTT
TRBV5-1	TRBJ2-1	NA	15	few	CASSSLGGLGNEQFF	TGCGCCAGCAGTTCCCTTGGCGGGCTGGGGAATGAGCAGTTCTTC
TRBV2	TRBJ1-5	TRBD1	15	many	CASSLIGTGKQPQHF	TGTGCCAGCAGTTTGATAGGGACAGGTAAACAGCCCCAGCATTTT
TRBV28	TRBJ2-3	NA	14	many	CASSRGRDTDTQYF	TGTGCCAGCAGTCGCGGACGGGACACAGATACGCAGTATTTT
TRBV13	TRBJ1-1	NA	13	many	CASSQPRGREAFF	TGTGCCAGCAGCCAACCTCGCGGCAGGGAAGCTTTCTTT
TRBV7-3	TRBJ2-3	TRBD2	15	many	CASSLRREKGHTQYF	TGTGCCAGCAGCTTACGGCGGGAGAAAGGACATACGCAGTATTTT
TRBV9	TRBJ2-7	TRBD1	14	NA	CASSEGQGAYEQYF	TGTGCCAGCAGCGAGGGACAGGGGGCCTACGAGCAGTACTTC
TRBV5-1	TRBJ1-1	NA	15	many	CASSFTGRGDTEAFF	TGCGCCAGCAGCTTTACCGGGAGAGGGGACACTGAAGCTTTCTTT
TRBV11-2	TRBJ1-5	NA	17	many	CASSSVRAGAINQPQHF	TGTGCCAGCAGCTCGGTGAGGGCAGGAGCTATCAATCAGCCCCAGCATTTT
TRBV6-1	TRBJ1-2	NA	12	few	CASSATYYGYTF	TGTGCCAGCAGCGCAACATACTATGGCTACACCTTC
TRBV6-4	TRBJ2-2	NA	13	NA	CASSPTRSGELFF	TGTGCCAGCAGTCCCACAAGGTCCGGGGAGCTGTTTTTT
TRBV19	TRBJ2-7	TRBD2	18	NA	CASSISGTSGKFAHEQYF	TGTGCCAGTAGTATTTCCGGGACTAGCGGGAAGTTTGCCCACGAGCAGTACTTC
TRBV7-8	TRBJ2-1	TRBD2	17	many	CASSLVASGRSYNEQFF	TGTGCCAGCAGCTTAGTGGCCAGCGGGAGGTCCTACAATGAGCAGTTCTTC
TRBV2	TRBJ1-2	NA	12	many	CASRESESGYTF	TGTGCCAGCAGGGAAAGTGAGAGTGGCTACACCTTC
TRBV7-2	TRBJ2-1	TRBD2	16	NA	CASTKREGIEKNEQFF	TGTGCCAGCACCAAAAGGGAGGGGATCGAAAAAAATGAGCAGTTCTTC
TRBV10-3	TRBJ2-1	TRBD2	17	once	CAIKTPGGRDSYNEQFF	TGTGCCATCAAGACTCCCGGCGGGAGAGACTCCTACAATGAGCAGTTCTTC
TRBV5-8	TRBJ1-5	NA	14	few	CASSLFGGNQPQHF	TGTGCCAGCAGCTTGTTTGGGGGCAATCAGCCCCAGCATTTT
TRBV29-1	TRBJ2-4	NA	12	many	CSVRHNGNIQYF	TGCAGCGTTAGACACAACGGGAACATTCAGTACTTC
TRBV20-1	TRBJ2-3	TRBD2	13	many	CSAFSGTFDTQYF	TGCAGTGCTTTTAGCGGGACCTTCGATACGCAGTATTTT
TRBV20-1	TRBJ2-5	NA	13	NA	CSVSGLNQETQYF	TGCAGTGTTTCGGGCCTAAACCAAGAGACCCAGTACTTC
TRBV2	TRBJ1-1	NA	15	many	CASSEWGKVATEAFF	TGTGCCAGCAGTGAATGGGGGAAGGTCGCCACTGAAGCTTTCTTT
TRBV7-9	TRBJ1-4	TRBD1	14	many	CASSSGQDNEKLFF	TGTGCCAGCAGCTCAGGACAGGATAATGAAAAACTGTTTTTT
TRBV11-2	TRBJ2-2	NA	15	NA	CASSDLMGITGELFF	TGTGCCAGCAGTGATTTAATGGGGATAACCGGGGAGCTGTTTTTT
TRBV5-1	TRBJ2-1	TRBD2	15	NA	CASRNGREGLDEQFF	TGCGCCAGCAGAAATGGGCGGGAGGGCCTCGATGAGCAGTTCTTC
TRBV6-1	TRBJ1-2	NA	14	many	CASSGRVMYDGYTF	TGTGCCAGCAGTGGTCGGGTGATGTACGATGGCTACACCTTC
TRBV5-1	TRBJ2-1	TRBD2	14	many	CASGRLAGNNEQFF	TGCGCCAGCGGTCGTCTAGCGGGTAACAATGAGCAGTTCTTC
TRBV7-8	TRBJ2-1	TRBD2	15	NA	CASGSYTSGYNEQFF	TGTGCCAGCGGGTCATACACTAGCGGTTACAATGAGCAGTTCTTC
TRBV20-1	TRBJ2-1	NA	16	many	CSARDEEAGEGDEQFF	TGCAGTGCTAGAGATGAGGAAGCGGGTGAGGGAGACGAGCAGTTCTTC
TRBV9	TRBJ1-4	NA	14	NA	CASSETPTGEKLFF	TGTGCCAGCAGCGAAACCCCCACAGGGGAAAAACTGTTTTTT
TRBV7-9	TRBJ2-1	TRBD2	16	many	CASSPIATSGLNEQFF	TGTGCCAGCAGCCCTATAGCGACTAGCGGGCTCAATGAGCAGTTCTTC
TRBV10-3	TRBJ1-1	NA	13	NA	CAISESDYTEAFF	TGTGCCATCAGTGAGTCCGACTACACTGAAGCTTTCTTT
TRBV19	TRBJ2-7	TRBD2	15	NA	CASSTGAGWGYEQYF	TGTGCCAGTAGTACCGGAGCGGGGTGGGGGTACGAGCAGTACTTC
TRBV15	TRBJ1-5	NA	15	many	CATSRAGRGNQPQHF	TGTGCCACCAGCAGAGCAGGTAGGGGCAATCAGCCCCAGCATTTT
TRBV2	TRBJ1-2	TRBD1	15	few	CASRYSGTGGSGYTF	TGTGCCAGCAGATATTCCGGGACAGGGGGCAGCGGCTACACCTTC
TRBV7-8	TRBJ2-5	NA	14	many	CASSFYRQPGTQYF	TGTGCCAGCAGCTTTTACCGGCAGCCTGGGACCCAGTACTTC